Described below is a single T cell receptor beta chain sequence and its context. The target of this receptor is not known. The input lacks base qualities; no much larger clone sits a single base away. The data originate from a study of blood T cell repertoires in COVID-19 (dated by TCRdb to 2020 to 2021). Regarding the complete study: Samples covering the acute and convalescent phases of COVID-19 were provided by collaborators in the United States, Italy and Spain. The material from the prospective study consisted of cDNA or gDNA derived from T cells, B-cell-depleted T cells, or PBMCs. The dataset comprised deeply sampled blood TCRbeta repertoires from subjects exposed to, actively infected with, or recovered from COVID-19. The repertoires were released in a freely available public database meant as a resource for research on the immune response to SARS-CoV-2. Samples were obtained from the ongoing ImmuneRACE study (first 160 participants) and from over 1,000 subjects provided by 6 global collaborators. A de-identified subject ID, COVID-19 status, age in years and sex were almost always included in the sample metadata. Where HLA class I and class II types were available, the types were taken from metadata supplied by the sample provider, not from assay-based typing. What the study reported, not specific to this receptor: The amount of clinical and demographic metadata varied by source and participant and was provided uncurated.

The germline V gene yields SGDLS for CDR1 and YYNGEE for CDR2. The CDR3 starts with the cysteine, ends with the phenylalanine, and has 15 residues. Only the CDR3 DNA stays, 45 bases, in frame from base 1. V gives up 2 bases and J gives up 4 bases, and the segment between their germline ends measures 15 bases. Each collaborating institution followed its own protocols to collect whole blood in K2EDTA tubes. For TCRbeta analysis, collaborators shipped samples in one of three forms: frozen whole blood, isolated PBMCs, or DNA extracted from either of those sample types. TCRbeta CDR3 regions were amplified from genomic DNA using the immunoSEQ Assay, a bias-controlled multiplex PCR. The paper's processing steps were these. Within the assay, amplification of reference gene primers was used to estimate how many nucleated cells each sample contained. To quantify the absolute abundance of each unique TCRbeta CDR3 rearrangement, sequence reads were collapsed and filtered. Productive Simpson clonality was computed per sample as the square root of Simpson's diversity index over productive rearrangements. TCRdb retrieved this table from immuneACCESS and kept in-frame rearrangements only. Not all clones are present; in checked studies, unresolved V genes account for under half, and no reason is known for the remainder. That table is the source of V, J and clone size, and D and trimming were worked out from the DNA. This sample holds about 150,000 clones; more than 70% were observed only once. Under 2% of the sample is in the top ten clones.

The V and J segments used are TRBV9 and TRBJ1-2; the D gene assignment is ambiguous. The sequence came from a human donor in a cohort sampled during active COVID-19. What was sequenced was peripheral blood. The nucleotide sequence reads as follows: TGTGCCAGCAGCGTCGCGGAGGTGGGCCCCTATGGCTACACCTTC. Its coded protein is CASSVAEVGPYGYTF.